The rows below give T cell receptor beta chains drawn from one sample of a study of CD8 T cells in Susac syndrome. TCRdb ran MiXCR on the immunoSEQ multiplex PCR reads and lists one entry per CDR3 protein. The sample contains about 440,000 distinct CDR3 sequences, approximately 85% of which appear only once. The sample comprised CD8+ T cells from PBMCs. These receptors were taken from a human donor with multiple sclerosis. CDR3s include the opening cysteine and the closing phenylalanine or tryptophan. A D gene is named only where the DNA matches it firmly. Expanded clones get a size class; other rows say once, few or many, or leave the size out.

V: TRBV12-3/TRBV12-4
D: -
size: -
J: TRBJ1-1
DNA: TGTGCCAGTTACAACAAAGGGGTGAACACTGAAGCTTTCTTT
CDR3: CASYNKGVNTEAFF

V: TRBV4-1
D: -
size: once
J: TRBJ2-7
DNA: TGCGCCAGCAGCCAAGAGGCCACAGGGTTCTTCGAGCAGTACTTC
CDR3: CASSQEATGFFEQYF

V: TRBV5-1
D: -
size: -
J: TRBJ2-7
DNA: TGCGCCAGCAGCTTGGGGGTAGGGTTGAACGAGCAGTACTTC
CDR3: CASSLGVGLNEQYF

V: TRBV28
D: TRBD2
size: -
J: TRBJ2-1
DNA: TGTGCCAGCAGTCTCTCGGGACTAGCGGGAGTAGCCTACAATGAGCAGTTCTTC
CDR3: CASSLSGLAGVAYNEQFF

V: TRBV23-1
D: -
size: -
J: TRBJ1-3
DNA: TGCGCCAGCAGGCGAGACAGACGGAACACCATATATTTT
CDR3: CASRRDRRNTIYF

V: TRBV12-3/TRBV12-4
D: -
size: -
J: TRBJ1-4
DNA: TGTGCCAGCAGTTTCATGACAGGCGAAACTAATGAAAAACTGTTTTTT
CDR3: CASSFMTGETNEKLFF

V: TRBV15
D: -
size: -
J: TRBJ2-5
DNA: TGTGCCACCAGGGGGGGACTTCAGGAGCAAGAGACCCAGTACTTC
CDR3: CATRGGLQEQETQYF

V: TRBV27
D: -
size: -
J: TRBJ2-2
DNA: TGTGCCAGCAGTTTATACGGCAGGGGAATCGGGGAGCTGTTTTTT
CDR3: CASSLYGRGIGELFF

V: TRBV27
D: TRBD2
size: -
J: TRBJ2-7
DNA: TGTGCCAGCAGTTTATCCCTAGCGGGAGTCTACGAGCAGTACTTC
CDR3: CASSLSLAGVYEQYF

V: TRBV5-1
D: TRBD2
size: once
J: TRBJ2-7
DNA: TGCGCCAGCAGCCCCGGGACTAATCTATACGAGCAGTACTTC
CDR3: CASSPGTNLYEQYF

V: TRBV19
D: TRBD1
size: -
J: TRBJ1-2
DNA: TGTGCCAGTTATTCTCCCGGGACAGGGATGATTGGCTACACCTTC
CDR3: CASYSPGTGMIGYTF

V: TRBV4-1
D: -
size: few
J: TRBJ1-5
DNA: TGCGCCAGCAGCCTTAATCACAATCAGCCCCAGCATTTT
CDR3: CASSLNHNQPQHF

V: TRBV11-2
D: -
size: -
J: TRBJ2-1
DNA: TGTGCCAGCAGCCTGTTTATAGGTTGGTACAATGAGCAGTTCTTC
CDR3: CASSLFIGWYNEQFF

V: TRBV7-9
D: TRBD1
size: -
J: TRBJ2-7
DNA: TGTGCCAGCAGCTCGGGACAGCGCGCCTACGAGCAGTACTTC
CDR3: CASSSGQRAYEQYF

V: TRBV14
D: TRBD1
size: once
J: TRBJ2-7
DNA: TGTGCCAGCAGCCAAGACCAGAGGGACAGTGTTGACGAGCAGTACTTC
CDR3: CASSQDQRDSVDEQYF

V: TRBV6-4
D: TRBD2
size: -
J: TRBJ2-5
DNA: TGTGCCAGCAGTCCCGTTAGCGGGGGACAAGAGACCCAGTACTTC
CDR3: CASSPVSGGQETQYF

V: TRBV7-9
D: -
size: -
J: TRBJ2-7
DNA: TGTGCCAGCAGCTTAACACTCGCCACCTCCTACGAGCAGTACTTC
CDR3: CASSLTLATSYEQYF

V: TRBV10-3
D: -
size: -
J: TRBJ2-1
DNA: TGTGCCATCAGTGAGTCGTCAAGACATGAGCAGTTCTTC
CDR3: CAISESSRHEQFF

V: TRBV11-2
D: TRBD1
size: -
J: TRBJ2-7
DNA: TGTGCCAGCAGCTTAACAGGGGGCGCCGGGGGAGCGCAGTACTTC
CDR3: CASSLTGGAGGAQYF

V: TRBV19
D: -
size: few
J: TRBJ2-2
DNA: TGTGCCAGTAGTATGAGTGACGGGGAGCTGTTTTTT
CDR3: CASSMSDGELFF

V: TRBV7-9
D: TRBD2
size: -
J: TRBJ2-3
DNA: TGTGCCAGCAGCCCCCCCGTCGGGAGGGAGACCACAGATACGCAGTATTTT
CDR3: CASSPPVGRETTDTQYF

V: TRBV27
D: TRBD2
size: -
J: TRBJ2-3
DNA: TGTGCCAGCAGTTTAACGGGACTAGCGGGAGGGCTCAACACAGATACGCAGTATTTT
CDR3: CASSLTGLAGGLNTDTQYF

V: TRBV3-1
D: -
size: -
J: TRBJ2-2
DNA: TGTGCCAGCAGCCAAGGTCGGGGGGCACCCGGGGAGCTGTTTTTT
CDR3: CASSQGRGAPGELFF

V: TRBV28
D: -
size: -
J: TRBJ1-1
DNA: TGTGCCAGCAGTTTATACGGGACCCTTACGGTGGACACTGAAGCTTTCTTT
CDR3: CASSLYGTLTVDTEAFF

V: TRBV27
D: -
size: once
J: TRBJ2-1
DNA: TGTGCCAGCAGTTTATCATTGGACACAGTTGATGAGCAGTTCTTC
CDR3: CASSLSLDTVDEQFF

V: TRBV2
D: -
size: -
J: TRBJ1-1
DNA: TGTGCCAGCATCGGGACTTTAACTGAAGCTTTCTTT
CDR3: CASIGTLTEAFF

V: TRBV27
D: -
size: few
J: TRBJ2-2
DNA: TGTGCCAGCAGCTTAGGGGGTTTCGGGGAGCTGTTTTTT
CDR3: CASSLGGFGELFF

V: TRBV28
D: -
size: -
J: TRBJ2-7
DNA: TGTGCCAGCAGTCGGGACCTCTACGAGCAGTACTTC
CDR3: CASSRDLYEQYF

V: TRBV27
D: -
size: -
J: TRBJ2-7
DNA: TGTGCCAGCAGTTTATCGGTGACTACATACGAGCAGTACTTC
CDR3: CASSLSVTTYEQYF

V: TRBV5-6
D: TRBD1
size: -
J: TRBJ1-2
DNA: TGTGCCAGCAGATGGACAGGAAACTATGGCTACACCTTC
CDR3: CASRWTGNYGYTF

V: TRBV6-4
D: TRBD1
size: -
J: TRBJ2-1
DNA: TGTGCCAGCAGTGATTCAGGGGGCCGGAATGAGCAGTTCTTC
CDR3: CASSDSGGRNEQFF

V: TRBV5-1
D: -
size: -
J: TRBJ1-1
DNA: TGCGCCAGCAGCCTCTCGGGACACGGGAACACTGAAGCTTTCTTT
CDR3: CASSLSGHGNTEAFF

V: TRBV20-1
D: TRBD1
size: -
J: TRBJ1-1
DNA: TGCAGTGCTAGAGATCCAGACAGGGAGGGAGAAGCTTTCTTT
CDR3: CSARDPDREGEAFF

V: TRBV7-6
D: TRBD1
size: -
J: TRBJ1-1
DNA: TGTGCCAGCAGCTTAGGCGGGACAGCGAACTCTGAAGCTTTCTTT
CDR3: CASSLGGTANSEAFF

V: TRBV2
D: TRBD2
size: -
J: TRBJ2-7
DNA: TGTGCCAGCAGTGCTCGGGGGGGGCTGGACTACGAGCAGTACTTC
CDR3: CASSARGGLDYEQYF

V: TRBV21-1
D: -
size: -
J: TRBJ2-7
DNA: TGTGCCAGCAGCATTGGCCCCCTCGAGCAGTACTTC
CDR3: CASSIGPLEQYF

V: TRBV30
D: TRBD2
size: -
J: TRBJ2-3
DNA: TGTGCCTGGAGTGTAACTAGCGCAGTCACAGATACGCAGTATTTT
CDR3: CAWSVTSAVTDTQYF

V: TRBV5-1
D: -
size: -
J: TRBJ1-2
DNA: TGCGCCAGCAGCTCCGAGGACGACATAGATGGCTACACCTTC
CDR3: CASSSEDDIDGYTF

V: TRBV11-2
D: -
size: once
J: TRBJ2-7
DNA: TGTGCCAGCAGCTTAGATCCGACTCTGGAGGGGCAGGGGTACGAGCAGTACTTC
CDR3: CASSLDPTLEGQGYEQYF

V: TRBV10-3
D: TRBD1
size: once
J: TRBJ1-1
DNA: TGTGCCATCAGTGAGCTGCAGGGGGCCTTAAAGCTGAACACTGAAGCTTTCTTT
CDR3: CAISELQGALKLNTEAFF

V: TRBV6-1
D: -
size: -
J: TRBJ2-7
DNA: TGTGCCAGCAGTGAGTCAAACTCCTACGAGCAGTACTTC
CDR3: CASSESNSYEQYF

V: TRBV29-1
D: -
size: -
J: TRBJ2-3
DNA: TGCAGCGCCGCCTCTAGCTGGGAGCGGGTTAGCACAGATACGCAGTATTTT
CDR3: CSAASSWERVSTDTQYF

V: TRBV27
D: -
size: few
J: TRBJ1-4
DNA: TGTGCCAGCAGTTCTACAGGGACTAATGAAAAACTGTTTTTT
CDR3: CASSSTGTNEKLFF

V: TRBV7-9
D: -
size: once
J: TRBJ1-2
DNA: TGTGCCAGCAGCTTAGTCCCAACTAACTATGGCTACACCTTC
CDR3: CASSLVPTNYGYTF

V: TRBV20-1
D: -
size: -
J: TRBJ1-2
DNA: TGCAGTGCTAGCCCCGGTTACCCTGGCTACACCTTC
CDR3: CSASPGYPGYTF

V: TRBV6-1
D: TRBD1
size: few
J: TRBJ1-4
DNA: TGTGCCAGCAGAGGACAGGGGGAATCTAATGAAAAACTGTTTTTT
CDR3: CASRGQGESNEKLFF

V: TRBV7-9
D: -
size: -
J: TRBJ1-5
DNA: TGTGCCAGCAGCTTAGACAGCGGGTTCCTTCAGCCCCAGCATTTT
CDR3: CASSLDSGFLQPQHF

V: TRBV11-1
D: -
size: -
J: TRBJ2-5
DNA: TGTGCCAGCAGCTTAGGGAACCAAGAGACCCAGTACTTC
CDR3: CASSLGNQETQYF

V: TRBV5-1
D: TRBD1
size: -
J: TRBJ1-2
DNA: TGCGCCAGCAGCTTGAGGACAGGGGATAGGGATGGCTACACCTTC
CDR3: CASSLRTGDRDGYTF

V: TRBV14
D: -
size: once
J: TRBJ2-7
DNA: TGTGCCAGCAGCCAAGATGAGCCGACACCGAACACCTACGAGCAGTACTTC
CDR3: CASSQDEPTPNTYEQYF

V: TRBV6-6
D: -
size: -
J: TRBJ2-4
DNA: TGTGCCAGCAGTCCAGGACAGAAAAACATTCAGTACTTC
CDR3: CASSPGQKNIQYF

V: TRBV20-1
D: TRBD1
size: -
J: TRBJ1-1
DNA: TGCAGTGCTAGGGGCCAATTACAGGGGTATAACACTGAAGCTTTCTTT
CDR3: CSARGQLQGYNTEAFF

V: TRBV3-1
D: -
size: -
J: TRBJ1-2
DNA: TGTGCCAGCAGCCCCCCGGGGGGATTGGAGGGAGGCTACACCTTC
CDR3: CASSPPGGLEGGYTF

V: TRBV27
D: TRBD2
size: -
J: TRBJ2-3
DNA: TGTGCCAGCAGGCGGGGGGCGGATACGCAGTATTTT
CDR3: CASRRGADTQYF

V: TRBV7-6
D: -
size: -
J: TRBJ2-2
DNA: TGTGCCAGCAGCCCTCTGACGGGGCCCACCGGGGAGCTGTTTTTT
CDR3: CASSPLTGPTGELFF

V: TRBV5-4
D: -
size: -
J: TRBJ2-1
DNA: TGTGCCAGCAGCTTTGGTCAGGCTTCCTACAATGAGCAGTTCTTC
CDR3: CASSFGQASYNEQFF

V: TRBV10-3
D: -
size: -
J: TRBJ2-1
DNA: TGTGCCATCAGTGAGTCTGAGGGTAGCTCCTACAATGAGCAGTTCTTC
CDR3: CAISESEGSSYNEQFF

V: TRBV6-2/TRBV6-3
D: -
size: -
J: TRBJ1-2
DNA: TGTGCCAGCAGTTCGGTCGGCTACACCTTC
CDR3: CASSSVGYTF